The TCR beta chain described here comes from a study of CD8 T cells in Susac syndrome. Random hexamers were used to reverse transcribe an amount of roughly 0.45 to 1 ug RNA. It was immunoSEQ multiplex PCR that amplified TCR beta CDR3 across 54 Vbeta and 13 Jbeta. Each CDR3 protein is one row after TCRdb ran MiXCR on the immunoSEQ multiplex PCR reads. This table has about 200,000 distinct CDR3 sequences, 90% to 95% appearing once. Per the germline V gene, CDR1 is LGHDT and CDR2 is YNNKEL (reference sequence). Between the trimmed V and J ends, which lost 3 bases and 4 bases, there was a span of 19 bases. This CDR3 contains 17 residues. From blood CD8+ and CD4+ T cells, TCR beta sequences were generated. Negative isolation yielded CD4+ and CD8+ T cells, and FACS enriched TEMRA cells.

The chain joins TRBV3-1 to TRBJ2-1; a weak D match, TRBD2 (6 bases). Sequencing was done on a sample of CD4+ T cells from PBMCs. The receptor comes from a human donor with multiple sclerosis. As DNA, the CDR3 is TGTGCCAGCAGCCACCACAATGGGCTAGCGAAGTACAATGAGCAGTTCTTC. This sequence encodes CASSHHNGLAKYNEQFF.